Described below is a single T cell receptor (beta chain) sequence and its context. It was with 60 Vbeta and 13 Jbeta primers that the PCR ran. TCRdb's table, derived via immunoSEQ multiplex PCR, lists solely in-frame clones and lacks some. The data show some 81,000 clones, around 70% seen once. This record comes from a study of cytomegalovirus exposure and HLA in healthy donors. CDR1 is SGHKS, CDR2 YYEKEE, per germline (reference sequence). The CDR3 is 15 amino acids. V shed 4 bases, J shed 5 bases, and the junction held 9 bases outside the gene matches. The rearrangement joins TRBV5-5 to TRBJ1-5, with 7 bases matching TRBD1. This TCR derives from a woman in her forties in good health and CMV-seropositive. The sample comprised PBMCs. CDR3 coding DNA: TGTGCCAGCAGCAGAACCACAGGGGATGATCAGCCCCAGCATTTT. It codes for CASSRTTGDDQPQHF. Looking up the rest from reference TRBV5-5 and TRBJ1-5 gives the full variable domain: DAGVTQSPTHLIKTRGQQVTLRCSPISGHKSVSWYQQVLGQGPQFIFQYYEKEERGRGNFPDRFSARQFPNYSSELNVNALLLGDSALYLCASSRTTGDDQPQHFGDGTRLSIL.